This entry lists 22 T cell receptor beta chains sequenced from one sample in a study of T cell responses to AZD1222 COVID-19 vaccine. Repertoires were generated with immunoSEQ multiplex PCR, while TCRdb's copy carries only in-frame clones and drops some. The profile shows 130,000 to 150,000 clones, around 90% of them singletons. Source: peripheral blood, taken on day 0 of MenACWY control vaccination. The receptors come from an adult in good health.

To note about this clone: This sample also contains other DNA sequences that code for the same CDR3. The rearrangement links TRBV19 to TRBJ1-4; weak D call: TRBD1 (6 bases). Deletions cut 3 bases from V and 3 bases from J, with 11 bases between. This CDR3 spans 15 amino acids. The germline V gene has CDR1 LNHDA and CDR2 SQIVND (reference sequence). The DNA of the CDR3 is TGTGCCAGTAGTATCGAAGGGGGTGCTAATGAAAAACTGTTTTTT. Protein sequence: CASSIEGGANEKLFF.

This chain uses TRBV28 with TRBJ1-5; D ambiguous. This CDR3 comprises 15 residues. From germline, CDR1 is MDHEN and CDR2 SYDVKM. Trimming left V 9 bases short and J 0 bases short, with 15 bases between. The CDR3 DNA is TGTGCCAGTATGGGTCTGGGTAATAGCAATCAGCCCCAGCATTTT. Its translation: CASMGLGNSNQPQHF.

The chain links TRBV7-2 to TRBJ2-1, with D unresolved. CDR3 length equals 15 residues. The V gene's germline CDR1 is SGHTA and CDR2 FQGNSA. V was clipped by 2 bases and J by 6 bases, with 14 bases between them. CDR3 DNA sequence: TGTGCCAGCAGCTTATCGCCCCGCACTTCCAATGAGCAGTTCTTC. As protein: CASSLSPRTSNEQFF.

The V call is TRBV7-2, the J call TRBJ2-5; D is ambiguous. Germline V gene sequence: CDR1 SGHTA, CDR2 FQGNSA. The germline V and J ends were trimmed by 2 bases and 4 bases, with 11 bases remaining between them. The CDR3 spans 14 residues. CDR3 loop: CASSLWLKGETQYF. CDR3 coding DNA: TGTGCCAGCAGCTTATGGCTGAAGGGAGAGACCCAGTACTTC.

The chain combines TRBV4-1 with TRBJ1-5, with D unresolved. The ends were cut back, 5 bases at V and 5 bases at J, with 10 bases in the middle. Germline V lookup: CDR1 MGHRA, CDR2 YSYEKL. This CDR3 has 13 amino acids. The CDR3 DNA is TGCGCCAGCAGCACGATCCAGGATCAGCCCCAGCATTTT. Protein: CASSTIQDQPQHF.

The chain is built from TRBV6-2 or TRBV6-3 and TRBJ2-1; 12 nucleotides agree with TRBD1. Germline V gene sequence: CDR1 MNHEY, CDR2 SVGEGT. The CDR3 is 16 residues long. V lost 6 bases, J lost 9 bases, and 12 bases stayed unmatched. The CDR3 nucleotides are TGTGCCAGCAGCCCTGGGACAGGGGGCGGCTATCGTGAGCAGTTCTTC. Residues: CASSPGTGGGYREQFF.

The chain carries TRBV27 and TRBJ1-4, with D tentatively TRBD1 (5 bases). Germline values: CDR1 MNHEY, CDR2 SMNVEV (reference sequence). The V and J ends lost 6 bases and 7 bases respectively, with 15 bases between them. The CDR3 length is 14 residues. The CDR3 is CASSATGTPEKLFF. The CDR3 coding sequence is TGTGCCAGCAGCGCTACCGGGACGCCTGAAAAACTGTTTTTT.

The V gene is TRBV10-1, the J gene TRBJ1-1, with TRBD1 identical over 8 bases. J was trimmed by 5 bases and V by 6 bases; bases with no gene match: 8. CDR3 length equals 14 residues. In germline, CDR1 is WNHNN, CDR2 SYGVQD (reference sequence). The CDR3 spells CASSLDRARTEAFF. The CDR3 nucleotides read TGCGCCAGCAGCCTGGACAGGGCCCGGACTGAAGCTTTCTTT.

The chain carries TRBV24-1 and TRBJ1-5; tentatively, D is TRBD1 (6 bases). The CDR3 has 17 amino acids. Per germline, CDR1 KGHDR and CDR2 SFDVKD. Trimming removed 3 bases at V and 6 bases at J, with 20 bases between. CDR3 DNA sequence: TGTGCCACCAGTGATCCTACTCGGGGGGAAGGGGGTCAGCCCCAGCATTTT. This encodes CATSDPTRGEGGQPQHF.

CDR3 protein: CASSGRSQGATEAFF. The CDR3 DNA is TGTGCCAGCAGTGGTCGTTCGCAGGGGGCGACTGAAGCTTTCTTT. The chain uses TRBV2 and TRBJ1-1; 8 bases line up with TRBD1. Per the germline V gene, CDR1 is SNHLY and CDR2 is FYNNEI. CDR3 length: 15 residues. The J segment lost 5 bases and the V segment lost 4 bases, leaving 9 bases of the junction unmatched.

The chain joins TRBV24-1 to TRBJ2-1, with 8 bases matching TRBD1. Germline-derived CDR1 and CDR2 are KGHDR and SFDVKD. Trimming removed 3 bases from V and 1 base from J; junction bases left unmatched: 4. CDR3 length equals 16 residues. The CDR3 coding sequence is TGTGCCACCAGTGATGCCGACAGGGGATCCTACAATGAGCAGTTCTTC. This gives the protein CATSDADRGSYNEQFF.

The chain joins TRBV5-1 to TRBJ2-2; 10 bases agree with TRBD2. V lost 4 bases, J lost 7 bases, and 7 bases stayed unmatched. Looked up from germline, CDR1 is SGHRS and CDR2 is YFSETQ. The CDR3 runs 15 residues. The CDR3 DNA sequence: TGCGCCAGCAGCCTCCTAGCGGGAGTGGGCGGGGAGCTGTTTTTT. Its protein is CASSLLAGVGGELFF.

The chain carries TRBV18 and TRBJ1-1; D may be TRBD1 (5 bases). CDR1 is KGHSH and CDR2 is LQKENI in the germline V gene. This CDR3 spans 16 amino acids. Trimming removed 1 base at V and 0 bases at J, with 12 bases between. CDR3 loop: CASSPLGSGMNTEAFF. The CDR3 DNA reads TGTGCCAGCTCACCACTCGGGTCAGGGATGAACACTGAAGCTTTCTTT. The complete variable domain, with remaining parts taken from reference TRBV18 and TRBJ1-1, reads NAGVMQNPRHLVRRRGQEARLRCSPMKGHSHVYWYRQLPEEGLKFMVYLQKENIIDESGMPKERFSAEFPKEGPSILRIQQVVRGDSAAYFCASSPLGSGMNTEAFFGQGTRLTVV.

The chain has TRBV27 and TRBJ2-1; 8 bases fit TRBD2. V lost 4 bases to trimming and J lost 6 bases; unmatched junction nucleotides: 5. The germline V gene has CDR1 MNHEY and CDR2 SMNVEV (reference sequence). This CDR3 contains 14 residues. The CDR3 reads CASSYRAGGNEQFF. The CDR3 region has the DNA TGTGCCAGCAGTTACAGGGCGGGGGGCAATGAGCAGTTCTTC.

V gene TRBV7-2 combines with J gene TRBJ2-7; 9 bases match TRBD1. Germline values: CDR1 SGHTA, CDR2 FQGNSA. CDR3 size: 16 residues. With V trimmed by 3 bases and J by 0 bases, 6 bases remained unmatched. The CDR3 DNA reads TGTGCCAGCAGCTTTGATGGGACAGGGAGCTCCTACGAGCAGTACTTC. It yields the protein CASSFDGTGSSYEQYF.

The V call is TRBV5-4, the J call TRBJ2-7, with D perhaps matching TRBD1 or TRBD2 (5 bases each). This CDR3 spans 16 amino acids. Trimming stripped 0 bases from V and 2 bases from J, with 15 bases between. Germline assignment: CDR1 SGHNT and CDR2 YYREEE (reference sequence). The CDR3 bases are TGTGCCAGCAGCTTGGAGTCAGGGAGCTTCACCTACGAGCAGTACTTC. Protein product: CASSLESGSFTYEQYF.

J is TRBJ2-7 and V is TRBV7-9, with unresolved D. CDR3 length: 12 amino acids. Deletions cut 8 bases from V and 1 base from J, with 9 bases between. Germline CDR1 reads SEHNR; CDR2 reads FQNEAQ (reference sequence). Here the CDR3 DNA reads TGTGCCAGCGGCCTCGGGTCCTACGAGCAGTACTTC. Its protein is CASGLGSYEQYF. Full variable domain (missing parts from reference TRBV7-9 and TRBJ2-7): DTGVSQNPRHKITKRGQNVTFRCDPISEHNRLYWYRQTLGQGPEFLTYFQNEAQLEKSRLLSDRFSAERPKGSFSTLEIQRTEQGDSAMYLCASGLGSYEQYFGPGTRLTVT.

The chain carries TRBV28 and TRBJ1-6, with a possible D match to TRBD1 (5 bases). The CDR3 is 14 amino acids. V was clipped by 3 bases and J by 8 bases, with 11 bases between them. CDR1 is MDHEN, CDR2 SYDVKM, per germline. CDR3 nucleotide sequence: TGTGCCAGCAGTTTGAGCAGGGTGGATTCACCCCTCCACTTT. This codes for CASSLSRVDSPLHF.

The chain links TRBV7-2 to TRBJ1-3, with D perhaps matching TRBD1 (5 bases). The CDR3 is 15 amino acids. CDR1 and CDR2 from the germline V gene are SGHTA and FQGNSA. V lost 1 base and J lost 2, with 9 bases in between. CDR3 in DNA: TGTGCCAGCAGCTTAGGGGGGGTCACTGGAAACACCATATATTTT. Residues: CASSLGGVTGNTIYF.

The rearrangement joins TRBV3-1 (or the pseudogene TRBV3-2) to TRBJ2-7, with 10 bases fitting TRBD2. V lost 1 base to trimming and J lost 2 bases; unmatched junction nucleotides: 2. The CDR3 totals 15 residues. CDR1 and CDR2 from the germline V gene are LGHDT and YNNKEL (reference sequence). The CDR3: CASSQAAGGPYEQYF. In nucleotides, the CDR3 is TGTGCCAGCAGCCAAGCAGCGGGAGGGCCCTACGAGCAGTACTTC.

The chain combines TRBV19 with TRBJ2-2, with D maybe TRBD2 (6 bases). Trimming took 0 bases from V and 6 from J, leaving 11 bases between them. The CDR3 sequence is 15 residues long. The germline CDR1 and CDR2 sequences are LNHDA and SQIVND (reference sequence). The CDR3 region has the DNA TGTGCCAGTAGTATAGACGCGGGATGGGCCGGGGAGCTGTTTTTT. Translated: CASSIDAGWAGELFF.

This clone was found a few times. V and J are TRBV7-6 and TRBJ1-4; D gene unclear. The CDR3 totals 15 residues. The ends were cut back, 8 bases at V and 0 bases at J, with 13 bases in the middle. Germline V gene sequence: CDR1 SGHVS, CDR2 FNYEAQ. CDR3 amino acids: CASSFNGATNEKLFF. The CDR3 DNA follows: TGTGCCAGCTCCTTTAACGGGGCAACTAATGAAAAACTGTTTTTT. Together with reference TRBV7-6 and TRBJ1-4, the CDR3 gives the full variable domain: GAGVSQSPRYKVTKRGQDVALRCDPISGHVSLYWYRQALGQGPEFLTYFNYEAQQDKSGLPNDRFSAERPEGSISTLTIQRTEQRDSAMYRCASSFNGATNEKLFFGSGTQLSVL.